This T cell receptor beta chain was captured in a study of early T cells in non-severe SARS-CoV-2 infection. Study-wide background: Alpha and beta chains were unpaired, from unsorted whole-blood bulk RNA.

A single record per CDR3 protein comes from TCRdb applying MiXCR to the 5' RACE reads. The sample shows about 70,000 distinct CDR3 sequences, over 3.5% of them seen only once. This clonotype was picked up many times. The TCR was taken from an adult who was a healthcare worker with PCR-confirmed SARS-CoV-2 infection or an uninfected control (not recorded which). The donor label of this sample is uncertain. The source was whole blood, collected at baseline.

The CDR3 DNA is TGTGCCACCAGCAGAGAGGGTAGTTGGGAGACCCAGTACTTC. Translating gives CATSREGSWETQYF. The rearrangement links TRBV15 to TRBJ2-5; D call uncertain. V lost 0 bases and J lost 5, with 10 bases in between. The CDR3 covers 14 residues. CDR1 and CDR2 from the germline V gene are LNHNV and YYDKDF (reference sequence).